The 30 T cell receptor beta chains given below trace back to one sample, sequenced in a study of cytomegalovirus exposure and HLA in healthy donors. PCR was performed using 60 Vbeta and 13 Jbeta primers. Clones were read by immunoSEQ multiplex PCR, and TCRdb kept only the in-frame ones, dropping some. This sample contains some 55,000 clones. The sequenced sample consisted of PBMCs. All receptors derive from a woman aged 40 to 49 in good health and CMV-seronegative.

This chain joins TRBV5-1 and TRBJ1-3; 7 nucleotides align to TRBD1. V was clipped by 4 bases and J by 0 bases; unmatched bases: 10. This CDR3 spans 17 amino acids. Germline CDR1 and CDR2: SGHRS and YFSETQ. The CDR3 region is CASSLQGTQLSGNTIYF. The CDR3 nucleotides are TGCGCCAGCAGCCTACAGGGGACCCAGCTCTCTGGAAACACCATATATTTT.

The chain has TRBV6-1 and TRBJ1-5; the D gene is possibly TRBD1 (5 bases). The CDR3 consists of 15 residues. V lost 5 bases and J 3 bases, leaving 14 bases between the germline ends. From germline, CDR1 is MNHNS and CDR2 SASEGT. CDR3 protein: CASSLTGGSNQPQHF. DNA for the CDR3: TGTGCCAGCAGTCTTACCGGGGGTTCCAATCAGCCCCAGCATTTT.

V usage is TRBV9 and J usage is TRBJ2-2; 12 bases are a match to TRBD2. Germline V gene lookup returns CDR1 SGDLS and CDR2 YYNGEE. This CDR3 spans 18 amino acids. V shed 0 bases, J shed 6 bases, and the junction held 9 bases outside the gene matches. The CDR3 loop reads CASSVVGLAGPDAGELFF. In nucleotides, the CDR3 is TGTGCCAGCAGCGTAGTGGGACTAGCGGGCCCCGACGCCGGGGAGCTGTTTTTT.

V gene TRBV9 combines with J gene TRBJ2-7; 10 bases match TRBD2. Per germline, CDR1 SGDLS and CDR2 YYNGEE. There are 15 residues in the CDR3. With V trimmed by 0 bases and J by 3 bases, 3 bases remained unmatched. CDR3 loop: CASSVAGTSDYEQYF. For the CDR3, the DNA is TGTGCCAGCAGCGTAGCGGGGACTAGCGACTACGAGCAGTACTTC.

CDR3 DNA sequence: TGTGCCAGCAGTTACGCCGGACTAGCGCACCATCAGTTCTTC. Its protein is CASSYAGLAHHQFF. This chain links TRBV6-5 with TRBJ2-1, with TRBD2 matching 9 bases. Germline CDR1 reads MNHEY; CDR2 reads SVGAGI. Losses at the gene ends were 2 bases for V and 13 bases for J; bases not matched to a gene: 9. This CDR3 comprises 14 residues.

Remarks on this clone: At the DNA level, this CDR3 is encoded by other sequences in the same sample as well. CDR3 loop: CASSPRTASHEQYF. The CDR3 nucleotides are TGTGCCAGCAGCCCCAGGACAGCCTCGCACGAGCAGTACTTC. The chain uses TRBV7-9 and TRBJ2-7; possible D gene TRBD1, 6 bases. Germline CDR1 SEHNR, CDR2 FQNEAQ (reference sequence). The CDR3 loop spans 14 amino acids. Trimming removed 5 bases from V and 5 bases from J, with 16 bases in between.

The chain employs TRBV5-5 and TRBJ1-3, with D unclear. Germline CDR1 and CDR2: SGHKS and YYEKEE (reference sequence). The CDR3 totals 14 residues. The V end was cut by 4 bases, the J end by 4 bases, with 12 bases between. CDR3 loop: CASSPERRGNTIYF. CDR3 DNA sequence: TGTGCCAGCAGCCCCGAGAGGCGCGGAAACACCATATATTTT.

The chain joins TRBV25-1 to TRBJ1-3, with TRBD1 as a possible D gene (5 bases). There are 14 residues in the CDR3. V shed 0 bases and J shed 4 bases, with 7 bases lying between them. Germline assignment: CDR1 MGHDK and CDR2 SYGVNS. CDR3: CASSEYRVGNTIYF. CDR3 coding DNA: TGTGCCAGCAGTGAATACAGGGTCGGAAACACCATATATTTT. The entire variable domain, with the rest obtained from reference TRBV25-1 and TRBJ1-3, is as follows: EADIYQTPRYLVIGTGKKITLECSQTMGHDKMYWYQQDPGMELHLIHYSYGVNSTEKGDLSSESTVSRIRTEHFPLTLESARPSHTSQYLCASSEYRVGNTIYFGEGSWLTVV.

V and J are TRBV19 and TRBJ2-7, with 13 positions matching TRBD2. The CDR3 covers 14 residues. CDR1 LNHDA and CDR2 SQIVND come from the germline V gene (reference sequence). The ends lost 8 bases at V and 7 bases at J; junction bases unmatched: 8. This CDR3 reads CASGTSGRGEEQYF. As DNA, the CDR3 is TGTGCCAGTGGTACTAGCGGGAGGGGAGAGGAGCAGTACTTC.

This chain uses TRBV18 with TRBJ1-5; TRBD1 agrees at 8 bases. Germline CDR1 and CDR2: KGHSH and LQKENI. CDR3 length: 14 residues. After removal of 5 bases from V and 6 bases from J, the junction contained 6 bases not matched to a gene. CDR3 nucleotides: TGTGCCAGCTCAGCGGACAGGGAGGGTCAGCCCCAGCATTTT. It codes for CASSADREGQPQHF.

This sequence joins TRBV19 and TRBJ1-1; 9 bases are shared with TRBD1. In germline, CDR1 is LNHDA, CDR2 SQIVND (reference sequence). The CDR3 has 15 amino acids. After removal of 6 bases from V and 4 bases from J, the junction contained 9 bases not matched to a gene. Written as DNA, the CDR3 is TGTGCCAGTAGGAAAACCGGGACAGGGAGCACTGAAGCTTTCTTT. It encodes CASRKTGTGSTEAFF.

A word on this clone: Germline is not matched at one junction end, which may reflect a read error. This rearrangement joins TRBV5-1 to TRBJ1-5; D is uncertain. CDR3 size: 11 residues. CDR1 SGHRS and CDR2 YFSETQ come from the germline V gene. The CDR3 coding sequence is TGCGCCAGAAGCTTGCGTCCTCCCCAGCATTTT. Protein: CARSLRPPQHF.

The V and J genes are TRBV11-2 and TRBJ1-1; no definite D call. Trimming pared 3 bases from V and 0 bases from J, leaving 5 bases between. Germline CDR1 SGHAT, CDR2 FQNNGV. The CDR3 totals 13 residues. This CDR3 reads CASSLRMNTEAFF. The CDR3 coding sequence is TGTGCCAGCAGCTTGAGGATGAACACTGAAGCTTTCTTT. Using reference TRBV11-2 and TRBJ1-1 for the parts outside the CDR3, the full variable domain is EAGVAQSPRYKIIEKRQSVAFWCNPISGHATLYWYQQILGQGPKLLIQFQNNGVVDDSQLPKDRFSAERLKGVDSTLKIQPAKLEDSAVYLCASSLRMNTEAFFGQGTRLTVV.

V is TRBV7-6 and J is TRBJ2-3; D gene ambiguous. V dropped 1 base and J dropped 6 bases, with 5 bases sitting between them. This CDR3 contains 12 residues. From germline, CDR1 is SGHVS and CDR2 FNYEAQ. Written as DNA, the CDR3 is TGTGCCAGCAGCTTAGAGCCGGATACGCAGTATTTT. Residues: CASSLEPDTQYF.

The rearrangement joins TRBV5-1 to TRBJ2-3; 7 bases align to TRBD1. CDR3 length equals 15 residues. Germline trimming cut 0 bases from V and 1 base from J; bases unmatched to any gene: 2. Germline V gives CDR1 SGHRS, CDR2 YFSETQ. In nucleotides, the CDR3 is TGCGCCAGCAGCTTGGGGGACAGACGCACAGATACGCAGTATTTT. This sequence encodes CASSLGDRRTDTQYF.

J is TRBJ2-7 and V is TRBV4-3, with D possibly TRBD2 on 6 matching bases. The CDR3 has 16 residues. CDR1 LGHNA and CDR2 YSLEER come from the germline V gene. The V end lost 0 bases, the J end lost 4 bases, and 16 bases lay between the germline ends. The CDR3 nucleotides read TGCGCCAGCAGCCAAGACGCGGGGCCTAGCCCGTACGAGCAGTACTTC. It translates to CASSQDAGPSPYEQYF.

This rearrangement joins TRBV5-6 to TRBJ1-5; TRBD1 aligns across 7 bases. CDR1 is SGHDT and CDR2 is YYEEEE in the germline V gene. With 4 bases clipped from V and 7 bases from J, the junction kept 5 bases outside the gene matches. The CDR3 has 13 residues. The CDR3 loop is CASSADREQPQHF. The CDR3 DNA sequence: TGTGCCAGCAGCGCCGACAGGGAGCAGCCCCAGCATTTT.

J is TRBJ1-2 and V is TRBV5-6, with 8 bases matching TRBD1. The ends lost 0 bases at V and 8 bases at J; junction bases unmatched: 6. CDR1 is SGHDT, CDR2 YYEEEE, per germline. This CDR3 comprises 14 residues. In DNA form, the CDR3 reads TGTGCCAGCAGCTTGGTTGGACAGGGTATCGGCTACACCTTC. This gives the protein CASSLVGQGIGYTF.

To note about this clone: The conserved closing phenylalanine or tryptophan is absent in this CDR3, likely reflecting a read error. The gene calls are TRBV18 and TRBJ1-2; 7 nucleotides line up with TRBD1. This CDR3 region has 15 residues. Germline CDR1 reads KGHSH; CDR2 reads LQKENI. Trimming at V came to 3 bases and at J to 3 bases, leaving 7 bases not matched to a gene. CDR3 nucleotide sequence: TGTGCCAGCTCACCCACGACAGGGTCACACTATGGCTACACCTCC. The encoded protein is CASSPTTGSHYGYTS.

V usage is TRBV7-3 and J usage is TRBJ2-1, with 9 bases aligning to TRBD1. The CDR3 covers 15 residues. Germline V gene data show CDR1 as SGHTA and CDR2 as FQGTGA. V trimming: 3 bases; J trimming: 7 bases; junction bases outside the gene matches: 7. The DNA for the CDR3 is TGTGCCAGCAGCTTCCTAGGGACAGGGTTGAATGAGCAGTTCTTC. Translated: CASSFLGTGLNEQFF.

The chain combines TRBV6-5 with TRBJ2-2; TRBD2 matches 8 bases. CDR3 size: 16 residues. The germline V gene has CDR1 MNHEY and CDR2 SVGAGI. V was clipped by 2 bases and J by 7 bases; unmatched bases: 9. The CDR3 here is CASSYRRSGSVGELFF. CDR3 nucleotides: TGTGCCAGCAGTTACCGGAGGAGCGGGAGCGTCGGGGAGCTGTTTTTT.

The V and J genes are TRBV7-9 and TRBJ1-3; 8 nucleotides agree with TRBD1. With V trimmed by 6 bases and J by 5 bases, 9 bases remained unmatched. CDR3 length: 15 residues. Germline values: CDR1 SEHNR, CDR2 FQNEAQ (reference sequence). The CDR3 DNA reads TGTGCCAGCAGTGCAGGACAGGGAGGAAGAAACACCATATATTTT. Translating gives CASSAGQGGRNTIYF. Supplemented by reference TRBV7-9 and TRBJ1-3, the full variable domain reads DTGVSQNPRHKITKRGQNVTFRCDPISEHNRLYWYRQTLGQGPEFLTYFQNEAQLEKSRLLSDRFSAERPKGSFSTLEIQRTEQGDSAMYLCASSAGQGGRNTIYFGEGSWLTVV.

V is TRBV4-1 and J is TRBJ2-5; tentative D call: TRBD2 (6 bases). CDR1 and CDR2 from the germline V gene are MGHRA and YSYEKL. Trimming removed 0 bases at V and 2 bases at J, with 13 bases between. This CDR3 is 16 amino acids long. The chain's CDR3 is CASSQDFAGLQETQYF. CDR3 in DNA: TGCGCCAGCAGCCAAGATTTCGCGGGGTTGCAAGAGACCCAGTACTTC.

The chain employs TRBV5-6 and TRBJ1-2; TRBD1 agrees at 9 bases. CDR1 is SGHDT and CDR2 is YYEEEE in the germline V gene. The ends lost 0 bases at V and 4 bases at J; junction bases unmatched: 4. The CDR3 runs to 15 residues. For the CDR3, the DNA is TGTGCCAGCAGCTTGGGGGGACAGGGCGGCTATGGCTACACCTTC. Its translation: CASSLGGQGGYGYTF.

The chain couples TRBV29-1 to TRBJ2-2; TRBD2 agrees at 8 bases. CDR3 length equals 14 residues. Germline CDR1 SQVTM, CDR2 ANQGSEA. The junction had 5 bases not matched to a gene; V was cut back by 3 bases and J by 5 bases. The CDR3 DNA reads TGCAGCGTTGATACGGGAGGGGGAACCGGGGAGCTGTTTTTT. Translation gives CSVDTGGGTGELFF.

CDR3 in DNA: TGTGCCAGCAGGTCCGGTTGGGACAGGGTACACGAGCAGTACTTC. This gives the protein CASRSGWDRVHEQYF. The chain is built from TRBV7-2 and TRBJ2-7, with 9 bases matching TRBD1. J was trimmed by 5 bases and V by 6 bases; bases with no gene match: 11. The CDR3 length is 15 residues. The germline CDR1 and CDR2 sequences are SGHTA and FQGNSA.

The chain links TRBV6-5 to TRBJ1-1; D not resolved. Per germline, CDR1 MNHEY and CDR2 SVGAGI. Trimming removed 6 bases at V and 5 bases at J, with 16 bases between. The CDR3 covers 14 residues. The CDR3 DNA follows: TGTGCCAGCAGACAACGGGAAGGGAATACTGAAGCTTTCTTT. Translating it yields CASRQREGNTEAFF.

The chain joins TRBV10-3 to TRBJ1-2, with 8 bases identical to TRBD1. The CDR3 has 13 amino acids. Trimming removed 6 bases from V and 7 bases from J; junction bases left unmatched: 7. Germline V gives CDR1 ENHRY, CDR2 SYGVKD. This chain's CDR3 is CAIRLTGESGYTF. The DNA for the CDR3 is TGTGCCATCAGGCTGACAGGGGAGAGTGGCTACACCTTC.

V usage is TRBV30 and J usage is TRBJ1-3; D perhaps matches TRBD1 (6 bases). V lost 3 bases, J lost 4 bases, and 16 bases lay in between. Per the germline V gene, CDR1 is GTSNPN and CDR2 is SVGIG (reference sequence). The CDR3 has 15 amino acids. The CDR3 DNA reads TGTGCCTGGAGCCCCTTACCACAGGGAGGAAACACCATATATTTT. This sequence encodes CAWSPLPQGGNTIYF.

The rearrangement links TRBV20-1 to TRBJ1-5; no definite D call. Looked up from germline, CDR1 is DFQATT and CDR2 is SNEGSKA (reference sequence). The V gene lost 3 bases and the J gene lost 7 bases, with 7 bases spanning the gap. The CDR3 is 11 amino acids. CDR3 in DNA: TGCAGTGCTAGTGGGAGGCAGCCCCAGCATTTT. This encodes CSASGRQPQHF.